These T cell receptor beta chains were read from a single sample in a study of cytomegalovirus exposure and HLA in healthy donors. Produced via immunoSEQ multiplex PCR; TCRdb's table is partial and in-frame only. The table lists roughly 150,000 clones, 88% of them singletons. The sequencing sample was made of PBMCs. The receptors were sampled from a man younger than 35 in good health and CMV-seronegative. Both conserved end residues are part of each CDR3. Each record gives: CDR3 protein, CDR3 DNA, V gene, J gene, D gene, CDR3 length, clone size. D genes are given only for firm matches. Size is stated for part of the rows, as once, few or many counts, or as a class when the clone is expanded.

CDR3: CASSFRDRGNQPQHF; DNA: TGTGCCAGCAGCTTCCGGGACAGGGGCAATCAGCCCCAGCATTTT; V: TRBV5-5; J: TRBJ1-5; D: TRBD1; length: 15; size: -
CDR3: CASRRGETQYF; DNA: TGTGCCAGCAGGCGGGGGGAGACCCAGTACTTC; V: TRBV6-5; J: TRBJ2-5; D: TRBD2; length: 11; size: -
CDR3: CAWDRQGANEKLFF; DNA: TGTGCCTGGGACCGACAGGGTGCTAATGAAAAACTGTTTTTT; V: TRBV30; J: TRBJ1-4; D: TRBD1; length: 14; size: -
CDR3: CASSLGLSNQPQHF; DNA: TGTGCCAGCAGCTTAGGTCTTAGCAATCAGCCCCAGCATTTT; V: TRBV11-2; J: TRBJ1-5; D: -; length: 14; size: -
CDR3: CASTTGTGMNTEAFF; DNA: TGTGCCAGCACCACCGGGACTGGGATGAACACTGAAGCTTTCTTT; V: TRBV6-1; J: TRBJ1-1; D: -; length: 15; size: -
CDR3: CASSHPPTGRYTEAFF; DNA: TGCGCCAGCAGCCATCCCCCCACAGGGAGATACACTGAAGCTTTCTTT; V: TRBV4-1; J: TRBJ1-1; D: -; length: 16; size: few
CDR3: CASSANPGQPFSGNTIYF; DNA: TGTGCCAGCAGCGCAAATCCGGGACAGCCCTTCTCTGGAAACACCATATATTTT; V: TRBV5-6; J: TRBJ1-3; D: TRBD1; length: 18; size: -
CDR3: CASSALESYNSPLHF; DNA: TGTGCCAGCAGTGCCCTTGAGTCCTATAATTCACCCCTCCACTTT; V: TRBV6-5; J: TRBJ1-6; D: -; length: 15; size: -
CDR3: CASSPGGAQGEQFF; DNA: TGTGCCAGCAGTCCGGGTGGGGCACAAGGTGAGCAGTTCTTC; V: TRBV6-5; J: TRBJ2-1; D: -; length: 14; size: -
CDR3: CASRGLAGSYEQYF; DNA: TGTGCCAGCAGAGGACTAGCGGGATCCTACGAGCAGTACTTC; V: TRBV6-5; J: TRBJ2-7; D: TRBD2; length: 14; size: -
CDR3: CASSLVGSGEQDEQFF; DNA: TGTGCCAGCAGCTTGGTAGGTAGCGGGGAGCAGGATGAGCAGTTCTTC; V: TRBV5-4; J: TRBJ2-1; D: TRBD2; length: 16; size: -
CDR3: CASSSLDSYGGYTF; DNA: TGTGCCAGCAGTTCCTTAGACAGTTACGGTGGCTACACCTTC; V: TRBV27; J: TRBJ1-2; D: -; length: 14; size: -
CDR3: CASSQTGVSRGNQPQHF; DNA: TGCGCCAGCAGTCAGACAGGGGTAAGTAGGGGCAATCAGCCCCAGCATTTT; V: TRBV23-1; J: TRBJ1-5; D: TRBD1; length: 17; size: few
CDR3: CASSYVSSGSYEQYF; DNA: TGTGCCAGCAGTTACGTGTCTAGCGGGAGTTACGAGCAGTACTTC; V: TRBV6-5; J: TRBJ2-7; D: TRBD2; length: 15; size: -
CDR3: CASSLISGLRIGELFF; DNA: TGCGCCAGCAGCTTAATTTCGGGACTAAGGATCGGGGAGCTGTTTTTT; V: TRBV5-1; J: TRBJ2-2; D: TRBD2; length: 16; size: -
CDR3: CASSPWEGSQETQYF; DNA: TGCGCCAGCAGCCCCTGGGAGGGGTCTCAAGAGACCCAGTACTTC; V: TRBV5-1; J: TRBJ2-5; D: TRBD2; length: 15; size: -
CDR3: CASSLSVGGAGANVLTF; DNA: TGTGCCAGCAGTTTATCAGTAGGAGGGGCTGGGGCCAACGTCCTGACTTTC; V: TRBV27; J: TRBJ2-6; D: -; length: 17; size: -
CDR3: CASSDTRSYEQYF; DNA: TGTGCCAGCAGTGATACCCGGAGCTACGAGCAGTACTTC; V: TRBV6-1; J: TRBJ2-7; D: -; length: 13; size: -
CDR3: CASSSRLAGGPGATQYF; DNA: TGTGCCAGCAGTTCCAGACTAGCGGGGGGGCCGGGGGCGACCCAGTACTTC; V: TRBV27; J: TRBJ2-5; D: TRBD2; length: 17; size: -
CDR3: CASSPQSPTGIIEQFF; DNA: TGTGCCAGCAGTCCGCAATCTCCCACCGGGATTATCGAGCAGTTCTTC; V: TRBV28; J: TRBJ2-1; D: -; length: 16; size: -
CDR3: CASSLALEDIQYF; DNA: TGTGCCAGCAGCTTAGCCCTGGAGGACATTCAGTACTTC; V: TRBV7-2; J: TRBJ2-4; D: -; length: 13; size: -
CDR3: CAISGRGSYEQYF; DNA: TGTGCCATCAGCGGGAGAGGGTCCTACGAGCAGTACTTC; V: TRBV10-3; J: TRBJ2-7; D: -; length: 13; size: few
CDR3: CASSLGPGLEGSGELFF; DNA: TGCGCCAGCAGCTTGGGGCCGGGACTAGAGGGATCCGGGGAGCTGTTTTTT; V: TRBV5-1; J: TRBJ2-2; D: TRBD2; length: 17; size: -
CDR3: CASSLDRGDGPQHF; DNA: TGTGCCAGCAGTTTAGACAGGGGGGATGGTCCCCAGCATTTT; V: TRBV28; J: TRBJ1-5; D: TRBD1; length: 14; size: -
CDR3: CASRGSGLGNYGYTF; DNA: TGTGCCAGCCGGGGGTCCGGGCTGGGCAACTATGGCTACACCTTC; V: TRBV2; J: TRBJ1-2; D: -; length: 15; size: -
CDR3: CASSSHMANEKLFF; DNA: TGTGCCAGCAGTTCACATATGGCTAATGAAAAACTGTTTTTT; V: TRBV27; J: TRBJ1-4; D: -; length: 14; size: -
CDR3: CASSLLAGSLGQETQYF; DNA: TGTGCCAGCAGCTTACTAGCGGGGAGTCTGGGACAAGAGACCCAGTACTTC; V: TRBV11-2; J: TRBJ2-5; D: TRBD2; length: 17; size: -
CDR3: CASSIGPTFYTF; DNA: TGTGCCAGTAGTATCGGTCCCACGTTCTACACCTTC; V: TRBV19; J: TRBJ1-2; D: -; length: 12; size: -
CDR3: CASSSRDWNTEAFF; DNA: TGTGCCAGCAGCTCCCGGGACTGGAACACTGAAGCTTTCTTT; V: TRBV7-9; J: TRBJ1-1; D: -; length: 14; size: -
CDR3: CASSPRRRLAGEETQYF; DNA: TGTGCCAGCAGCCCCAGACGACGACTAGCGGGGGAAGAGACCCAGTACTTC; V: TRBV7-6; J: TRBJ2-5; D: TRBD2; length: 17; size: -
CDR3: CASSQDVSQLTEAFF; DNA: TGTGCCAGCAGCCAAGATGTAAGCCAACTCACTGAAGCTTTCTTT; V: TRBV11-2; J: TRBJ1-1; D: -; length: 15; size: -
CDR3: CASSFGTGDTQYF; DNA: TGTGCCAGCAGTTTTGGGACAGGGGATACGCAGTATTTT; V: TRBV27; J: TRBJ2-3; D: TRBD1; length: 13; size: -
CDR3: CASSLRVSSYNEQFF; DNA: TGTGCCAGCAGTCTAAGAGTAAGCTCCTACAATGAGCAGTTCTTC; V: TRBV6-1; J: TRBJ2-1; D: -; length: 15; size: -
CDR3: CATTPGTGGIDEQYF; DNA: TGTGCCACCACACCCGGGACAGGGGGCATCGACGAGCAGTACTTC; V: TRBV28; J: TRBJ2-7; D: TRBD1; length: 15; size: -
CDR3: CASGGRQNQYNEQFF; DNA: TGTGCCAGCGGGGGCCGACAGAACCAATACAATGAGCAGTTCTTC; V: TRBV2; J: TRBJ2-1; D: -; length: 15; size: -
CDR3: CASSVAEGLAGYNEQFF; DNA: TGTGCCAGCAGCGTCGCCGAGGGACTAGCGGGGTACAATGAGCAGTTCTTC; V: TRBV9; J: TRBJ2-1; D: TRBD2; length: 17; size: -
CDR3: CASSRQGSRTGELFF; DNA: TGTGCCAGCAGTCGACAGGGTAGCAGGACCGGGGAGCTGTTTTTT; V: TRBV2; J: TRBJ2-2; D: TRBD1; length: 15; size: -
CDR3: CASSERDRQETQYF; DNA: TGTGCCAGCAGTGAGCGGGACAGGCAAGAGACCCAGTACTTC; V: TRBV25-1; J: TRBJ2-5; D: TRBD1; length: 14; size: -
CDR3: CASGLDRGLPGETYGYTF; DNA: TGTGCTAGTGGCCTGGACAGGGGGCTCCCGGGAGAGACCTATGGCTACACCTTC; V: TRBV12-5; J: TRBJ1-2; D: TRBD1; length: 18; size: -
CDR3: CASRQGALLNEQFF; DNA: TGTGCCAGCAGGCAGGGGGCTCTTTTGAATGAGCAGTTCTTC; V: TRBV27; J: TRBJ2-1; D: TRBD1; length: 14; size: -
CDR3: CASSLGIGGSGELFF; DNA: TGTGCCAGCAGCTTAGGTATAGGCGGTAGCGGGGAGCTGTTTTTT; V: TRBV7-2; J: TRBJ2-2; D: -; length: 15; size: -
CDR3: CASSTSGTGGVYNEQFF; DNA: TGTGCCAGCAGCACTAGCGGGACAGGGGGCGTCTACAATGAGCAGTTCTTC; V: TRBV27; J: TRBJ2-1; D: TRBD1; length: 17; size: -
CDR3: CASSWGQKNTEAFF; DNA: TGCGCCAGCAGCTGGGGACAGAAGAACACTGAAGCTTTCTTT; V: TRBV5-1; J: TRBJ1-1; D: TRBD1; length: 14; size: -
CDR3: CASSSRGAGGDEQFF; DNA: TGTGCCAGCAGCTCTCGAGGAGCGGGAGGGGATGAGCAGTTCTTC; V: TRBV14; J: TRBJ2-1; D: TRBD2; length: 15; size: -
CDR3: CASSLEHWREGSYEQYF; DNA: TGTGCCAGCAGCTTAGAGCATTGGCGGGAGGGATCCTACGAGCAGTACTTC; V: TRBV7-2; J: TRBJ2-7; D: TRBD2; length: 17; size: -
CDR3: CASREQGYEQYF; DNA: TGTGCCAGCAGAGAACAGGGCTACGAGCAGTACTTC; V: TRBV2; J: TRBJ2-7; D: -; length: 12; size: -
CDR3: CASSYEGNGNTEAFF; DNA: TGTGCCAGCAGTTACGAGGGTAACGGGAACACTGAAGCTTTCTTT; V: TRBV6-5; J: TRBJ1-1; D: -; length: 15; size: -
CDR3: CASSPRPTDTGELFF; DNA: TGTGCCAGCTCACCACGGCCTACAGACACCGGGGAGCTGTTTTTT; V: TRBV18; J: TRBJ2-2; D: -; length: 15; size: -
CDR3: CASSSVVRGNTEAFF; DNA: TGTGCCAGCAGCTCAGTCGTAAGGGGGAACACTGAAGCTTTCTTT; V: TRBV11-2; J: TRBJ1-1; D: -; length: 15; size: -
CDR3: CASSLRTGGARGSEAFF; DNA: TGTGCCAGCAGTTTAAGGACAGGGGGCGCGAGGGGTAGTGAAGCTTTCTTT; V: TRBV27; J: TRBJ1-1; D: TRBD1; length: 17; size: -
CDR3: CASSYYQGAVGSPLHF; DNA: TGTGCCAGCAGTTATTACCAGGGGGCCGTAGGTTCACCCCTCCACTTT; V: TRBV7-2; J: TRBJ1-6; D: TRBD1; length: 16; size: -
CDR3: CASSPANQPQHF; DNA: TGTGCCAGCAGCCCCGCGAATCAGCCCCAGCATTTT; V: TRBV7-8; J: TRBJ1-5; D: -; length: 12; size: -
CDR3: CSVGTTGANVLTF; DNA: TGCAGCGTTGGGACAACTGGGGCCAACGTCCTGACTTTC; V: TRBV29-1; J: TRBJ2-6; D: -; length: 13; size: -
CDR3: CASTQNGETQYF; DNA: TGTGCCAGCACCCAAAACGGGGAGACCCAGTACTTC; V: TRBV2; J: TRBJ2-5; D: -; length: 12; size: -
CDR3: CASNDRQESNYGYTF; DNA: TGTGCCAGCAACGATCGACAGGAGTCTAACTATGGCTACACCTTC; V: TRBV2; J: TRBJ1-2; D: -; length: 15; size: -
CDR3: CASSLDRVYGYTF; DNA: TGTGCCAGCAGTCTCGACAGGGTTTATGGCTACACCTTC; V: TRBV25-1; J: TRBJ1-2; D: TRBD1; length: 13; size: -
CDR3: CASSLFGGPSMNTEAFF; DNA: TGCGCCAGCAGCTTGTTTGGGGGCCCCTCTATGAACACTGAAGCTTTCTTT; V: TRBV5-1; J: TRBJ1-1; D: -; length: 17; size: -
CDR3: CASSRQGRETQYF; DNA: TGTGCCAGCAGCCGACAGGGACGGGAGACCCAGTACTTC; V: TRBV7-8; J: TRBJ2-5; D: TRBD1; length: 13; size: once
CDR3: CASSLVPAGAIETQYF; DNA: TGTGCCAGCAGCTTAGTCCCAGCGGGAGCTATAGAGACCCAGTACTTC; V: TRBV7-9; J: TRBJ2-5; D: TRBD2; length: 16; size: -